Listed here are 31 T cell receptor beta chains from one sample, sequenced in a study of blood T cell repertoires in COVID-19. Using immunoSEQ multiplex PCR, the repertoire was profiled, and TCRdb retains in-frame clones only, with some absent. The data contain roughly 300,000 clones, more than 85% of them singletons. The sequenced sample was PBMCs or T cells enriched from blood (not recorded which). Receptors were obtained from a woman between 25 and 40 years old who had recovered from COVID-19.

The V gene is TRBV27, the J gene TRBJ2-2; 9 positions agree with TRBD2. J lost 5 bases, V lost 6 bases, and 4 bases had no gene match. Looked up from germline, CDR1 is MNHEY and CDR2 is SMNVEV (reference sequence). This CDR3 has 14 amino acids. CDR3 nucleotides: TGTGCCAGCAGAGGTCTAGCGGGGACCGGGGAGCTGTTTTTT. Translated: CASRGLAGTGELFF.

This clone was seen a few times. This chain joins TRBV27 and TRBJ1-6; D is unclear. This CDR3 is built from 13 residues. Germline V lookup: CDR1 MNHEY, CDR2 SMNVEV (reference sequence). Deletions cut 7 bases from V and 0 bases from J, with 4 bases between. The CDR3 DNA follows: TGTGCCAGCACCCACTCCTATAATTCACCCCTCCACTTT. Translation: CASTHSYNSPLHF.

V gene TRBV5-5 combines with J gene TRBJ1-5; 7 bases align to TRBD1. The CDR3 spans 14 residues. The germline V gene encodes CDR1 SGHKS and CDR2 YYEKEE (reference sequence). Losses at the gene ends were 2 bases for V and 3 bases for J; bases not matched to a gene: 2. CDR3: CASSLGGYNQPQHF. The CDR3 DNA sequence: TGTGCCAGCAGCTTAGGGGGCTACAATCAGCCCCAGCATTTT.

The table lists this clone with a few counts. This sequence joins TRBV6-5 and TRBJ1-5, with D tentatively TRBD1 (6 bases). V lost 7 bases and J lost 1, with 11 bases in between. The CDR3 is 14 residues long. From germline, CDR1 is MNHEY and CDR2 SVGAGI. DNA for the CDR3: TGTGCCAGCACCGTTACAGGGAGCAATCAGCCCCAGCATTTT. This gives the protein CASTVTGSNQPQHF.

The rearrangement links TRBV4-1 to TRBJ2-6; 7 nucleotides match TRBD2. Germline V gene sequence: CDR1 MGHRA, CDR2 YSYEKL. V lost 0 bases and J lost 2; bases outside the gene matches: 1. The CDR3 is 16 amino acids. The DNA of the CDR3 is TGCGCCAGCAGCCAAGAGGGGGGGGCTGGGGCCAACGTCCTGACTTTC. Its protein product is CASSQEGGAGANVLTF.

The chain uses TRBV3-1 (or the pseudogene TRBV3-2) and TRBJ2-3, with 11 nucleotides matching TRBD2. V trimming: 2 bases; J trimming: 4 bases; junction bases outside the gene matches: 2. The germline V gene has CDR1 LGHDT and CDR2 YNNKEL (reference sequence). This CDR3 has 15 residues. The CDR3 DNA follows: TGTGCCAGCAGCCAACTAGCGGGGGGACCAGATACGCAGTATTTT. It yields the protein CASSQLAGGPDTQYF.

The CDR3 coding sequence is TGTGCCACCAGTGATCAATCTCTACAGGGGGGCTCCTACAATGAGCAGTTCTTC. Protein sequence: CATSDQSLQGGSYNEQFF. This chain links TRBV24-1 with TRBJ2-1; 8 positions agree with TRBD1. CDR1 is KGHDR and CDR2 is SFDVKD in the germline V gene. J was trimmed by 0 bases and V by 3 bases; bases with no gene match: 9. The CDR3 has 18 amino acids.

This clone occurred once. The chain joins TRBV2 to TRBJ2-6; 12 nucleotides match TRBD1. From germline, CDR1 is SNHLY and CDR2 FYNNEI. V lost 6 bases and J lost 4; bases outside the gene matches: 13. The CDR3 runs to 19 residues. Here the CDR3 reads CASRGLRGQGAEGANVLTF. The CDR3 coding sequence is TGTGCCAGCAGAGGGCTCCGGGGACAGGGGGCGGAAGGGGCCAACGTCCTGACTTTC.

This chain uses TRBV3-1 (or the pseudogene TRBV3-2) with TRBJ1-2; no clear D. The V end was cut by 4 bases, the J end by 0 bases, with 9 bases between. The germline CDR1 and CDR2 sequences are LGHDT and YNNKEL (reference sequence). CDR3 length equals 14 residues. This CDR3 reads CASSPRGANYGYTF. The DNA of the CDR3 is TGTGCCAGCAGCCCACGCGGGGCTAACTATGGCTACACCTTC.

The chain has TRBV5-4 and TRBJ2-7; no clear D. V dropped 0 bases and J dropped 3 bases, with 10 bases sitting between them. The germline gives CDR1 SGHNT, CDR2 YYREEE (reference sequence). CDR3 length: 14 residues. CDR3 amino acids: CASSLDPDSYEQYF. Here the CDR3 DNA reads TGTGCCAGCAGCTTGGACCCCGATAGCTACGAGCAGTACTTC.

This chain connects TRBV19 to TRBJ2-1; D might be TRBD2 (5 bases). Germline V CDR1 and CDR2: LNHDA, SQIVND (reference sequence). V lost 6 bases, J lost 0 bases, and 12 bases lay in between. CDR3 length: 15 amino acids. CDR3 nucleotide sequence: TGTGCCAGTAGCCAGACTATCAGCTCCTACAATGAGCAGTTCTTC. It translates to CASSQTISSYNEQFF.

This chain uses TRBV19 with TRBJ2-7, with TRBD1 matching over 7 bases. The CDR3 runs 14 residues. CDR1 is LNHDA and CDR2 is SQIVND in the germline V gene (reference sequence). J was trimmed by 2 bases and V by 6 bases; bases with no gene match: 7. CDR3 DNA: TGTGCCAGTAGCGCACAGGGGCTCGCCTACGAGCAGTACTTC. Its translation: CASSAQGLAYEQYF. The full variable domain, with the rest looked up from reference TRBV19 and TRBJ2-7, is DGGITQSPKYLFRKEGQNVTLSCEQNLNHDAMYWYRQDPGQGLRLIYYSQIVNDFQKGDIAEGYSVSREKKESFPLTVTSAQKNPTAFYLCASSAQGLAYEQYFGPGTRLTVT.

Regarding this clone: The same CDR3 arises from other DNA sequences in this sample as well. The chain recombines TRBV30 with TRBJ1-5; tentative D call: TRBD1 (5 bases). Germline V lookup: CDR1 GTSNPN, CDR2 SVGIG (reference sequence). V lost 0 bases, J lost 4 bases, and 7 bases lay in between. The CDR3 extends over 13 amino acids. The DNA of the CDR3 is TGTGCCTGGAGTGTGGGGGGAAATCAGCCCCAGCATTTT. This encodes CAWSVGGNQPQHF.

The chain combines TRBV5-4 with TRBJ2-7, with D hard to call. CDR1 is SGHNT, CDR2 YYREEE, per germline (reference sequence). CDR3 length: 13 residues. Trimming left V 4 bases short and J 0 bases short, with 8 bases between. CDR3 in amino acids: CASSVRVSYEQYF. DNA for the CDR3: TGTGCCAGCAGCGTTCGGGTCTCCTACGAGCAGTACTTC.

The rearrangement links TRBV5-4 to TRBJ2-3, with 8 bases fitting TRBD1. With 4 bases clipped from V and 6 bases from J, the junction kept 10 bases outside the gene matches. Germline CDR1 SGHNT, CDR2 YYREEE (reference sequence). CDR3 length: 15 amino acids. CDR3 bases: TGTGCCAGCAGCGTCGACAGGGGCGGCGTTGATACGCAGTATTTT. This gives the protein CASSVDRGGVDTQYF. Complete variable domain (other parts from reference TRBV5-4 and TRBJ2-3): ETGVTQSPTHLIKTRGQQVTLRCSSQSGHNTVSWYQQALGQGPQFIFQYYREEENGRGNFPPRFSGLQFPNYSSELNVNALELDDSALYLCASSVDRGGVDTQYFGPGTRLTVL.

The CDR3 nucleotides read TGTGCCACCAGCAGAGATAGGGACGGGGGAGGCTATGGCTACACCTTC. It is translated as CATSRDRDGGGYGYTF. The chain recombines TRBV15 with TRBJ1-2; a weak D match, TRBD1 (5 bases). Germline lookup yields CDR1 LNHNV and CDR2 YYDKDF (reference sequence). V lost 0 bases and J 4 bases, leaving 15 bases between the germline ends. This CDR3 spans 16 amino acids.

The chain uses TRBV5-5 and TRBJ2-2; 9 positions match TRBD1. The CDR3 has 16 residues. Germline trimming cut 2 bases from V and 1 base from J; bases unmatched to any gene: 3. Germline V gene data show CDR1 as SGHKS and CDR2 as YYEKEE (reference sequence). The CDR3 DNA is TGTGCCAGCAGCTTAGGGACAGGGCAGAACACCGGGGAGCTGTTTTTT. Amino acids: CASSLGTGQNTGELFF. Drawing the rest from reference TRBV5-5 and TRBJ2-2, the complete variable domain is DAGVTQSPTHLIKTRGQQVTLRCSPISGHKSVSWYQQVLGQGPQFIFQYYEKEERGRGNFPDRFSARQFPNYSSELNVNALLLGDSALYLCASSLGTGQNTGELFFGEGSRLTVL.

This rearrangement joins TRBV3-1 (or the pseudogene TRBV3-2) to TRBJ2-3, with 11 bases identical to TRBD2. J gave up 2 bases and V 4 bases, and 11 bases lay outside the gene matches. The CDR3 length is 18 residues. Germline V gene lookup returns CDR1 LGHDT and CDR2 YNNKEL (reference sequence). The CDR3 region has the DNA TGTGCCAGCAGCCCCCCACTAGCGGGGGCCCTACTCACAGATACGCAGTATTTT. It specifies CASSPPLAGALLTDTQYF.

This clone was observed once. This sequence joins TRBV5-1 and TRBJ2-1; 9 positions agree with TRBD1. The CDR3 totals 15 residues. Trimming at V came to 4 bases and at J to 3 bases, leaving 5 bases not matched to a gene. Germline V gives CDR1 SGHRS, CDR2 YFSETQ. The CDR3 spells CASSLTGGLYNEQFF. CDR3 nucleotide sequence: TGCGCCAGCAGCCTGACAGGGGGTCTCTACAATGAGCAGTTCTTC.

The rearrangement links TRBV2 to TRBJ2-7, with a weak D call TRBD1 (6 bases). Germline-derived CDR1 and CDR2 are SNHLY and FYNNEI. The CDR3 spans 14 residues. The V end lost 4 bases, the J end lost 0 bases, and 10 bases lay between the germline ends. The CDR3 DNA follows: TGTGCCAGCAGTGGGACAGTGAGCTCCTACGAGCAGTACTTC. As protein: CASSGTVSSYEQYF.

The chain uses TRBV30 and TRBJ1-2; no clear D gene. The CDR3 runs to 13 residues. The germline V and J ends were trimmed by 5 bases and 7 bases, with 17 bases remaining between them. CDR1 and CDR2 (germline): GTSNPN, SVGIG (reference sequence). CDR3 amino acids: CAWARGVLGGYTF. The DNA for the CDR3 is TGTGCCTGGGCGCGCGGAGTTTTGGGTGGCTACACCTTC. The full variable domain, with the rest looked up from reference TRBV30 and TRBJ1-2, is SQTIHQWPATLVQPVGSPLSLECTVEGTSNPNLYWYRQAAGRGLQLLFYSVGIGQISSEVPQNLSASRPQDRQFILSSKKLLLSDSGFYLCAWARGVLGGYTFGSGTRLTVV.

The CDR3 reads CASSSTGAGGGYTF. The CDR3 nucleotides are TGTGCCAGCAGTTCGACAGGGGCGGGTGGTGGCTACACCTTC. The rearrangement joins TRBV28 to TRBJ1-2; 8 positions agree with TRBD1. The CDR3 is made up of 14 amino acids. V dropped 4 bases and J dropped 7; count of bases not matched to a gene: 8. Germline loops: CDR1 MDHEN, CDR2 SYDVKM.

The rearrangement uses TRBV6-4 and TRBJ2-3; D remains ambiguous. CDR3 size: 17 residues. CDR1 MRHNA and CDR2 SNTAGT come from the germline V gene. V lost 5 bases, J lost 0 bases, and 18 bases lay in between. DNA of the CDR3: TGTGCCAGCAGTCCTGAATTAGGAGTACGGAGCACAGATACGCAGTATTTT. It is translated as CASSPELGVRSTDTQYF.

This rearrangement joins TRBV24-1 to TRBJ1-2, with D possibly being TRBD1 (6 bases). V lost 9 bases and J 6 bases, leaving 22 bases between the germline ends. The CDR3 is 15 amino acids. Germline values: CDR1 KGHDR, CDR2 SFDVKD. This CDR3 reads CATPIGIGNRDGYTF. CDR3 coding DNA: TGTGCCACCCCAATAGGGATCGGGAACAGGGATGGCTACACCTTC.

CDR3 sequence (DNA): TGTGCCAGCAGAACCGGACAGGGCAATCAGCCCCAGCATTTT. Protein: CASRTGQGNQPQHF. This sequence joins TRBV6-5 and TRBJ1-5; TRBD1 agrees at 7 bases. The J segment lost 2 bases and the V segment lost 6 bases, leaving 4 bases of the junction unmatched. The CDR3 consists of 14 residues. CDR1 is MNHEY and CDR2 is SVGAGI in the germline V gene.

The rearrangement joins TRBV28 to TRBJ2-5; 7 nucleotides match TRBD1. This CDR3 has 14 residues. Losses at the gene ends were 3 bases for V and 3 bases for J; bases not matched to a gene: 4. Germline assignment: CDR1 MDHEN and CDR2 SYDVKM. The CDR3 bases are TGTGCCAGCAGTTTGCCGGGGACAGAAGAGACCCAGTACTTC. Amino acid sequence: CASSLPGTEETQYF. Full variable domain (remainder filled in from reference TRBV28 and TRBJ2-5): DVKVTQSSRYLVKRTGEKVFLECVQDMDHENMFWYRQDPGLGLRLIYFSYDVKMKEKGDIPEGYSVSREKKERFSLILESASTNQTSMYLCASSLPGTEETQYFGPGTRLLVL.

This chain connects TRBV5-1 to TRBJ2-5, with D perhaps TRBD2 (6 bases). The CDR3 is 14 amino acids. Trimming shortened V by 3 bases and J by 4 bases, and 13 bases separated the two germline ends. The V gene's germline CDR1 is SGHRS and CDR2 YFSETQ. CDR3 region: CASSSGSGRETQYF. The CDR3 coding sequence is TGCGCCAGCAGCTCGGGCAGCGGGCGAGAGACCCAGTACTTC.

The V gene is TRBV7-8, the J gene TRBJ1-2, with 11 bases identical to TRBD1. CDR3 length: 15 amino acids. Losses at the gene ends were 5 bases for V and 3 bases for J; bases not matched to a gene: 5. Germline-derived CDR1 and CDR2 are SGHVS and FQNEAQ. CDR3: CASSLRTGGDYGYTF. DNA of the CDR3: TGTGCCAGCAGCCTCAGGACAGGGGGCGACTATGGCTACACCTTC. Full variable domain (missing parts from reference TRBV7-8 and TRBJ1-2): GAGVSQSPRYKVAKRGQDVALRCDPISGHVSLFWYQQALGQGPEFLTYFQNEAQLDKSGLPSDRFFAERPEGSVSTLKIQRTQQEDSAVYLCASSLRTGGDYGYTFGSGTRLTVV.

The count of this clone is one. The chain combines TRBV10-3 with TRBJ2-3, with 8 bases aligning to TRBD2. Germline assignment: CDR1 ENHRY and CDR2 SYGVKD. The junction had 8 bases not matched to a gene; V was cut back by 3 bases and J by 6 bases. The CDR3 is 15 residues long. This CDR3 reads CAISDHRSGEDTQYF. CDR3 coding DNA: TGTGCCATCAGTGACCACCGTAGCGGGGAGGATACGCAGTATTTT.

The chain links TRBV7-9 to TRBJ2-1; the D gene is possibly TRBD1 (7 bases). V was trimmed by 6 bases and J by 5 bases, leaving 17 bases between them. This CDR3 contains 15 residues. In germline, CDR1 is SEHNR, CDR2 FQNEAQ (reference sequence). DNA of the CDR3: TGTGCCAGCAGGGCCCCCGGCAGGGGGGACAATGAGCAGTTCTTC. This translates into CASRAPGRGDNEQFF.

V usage is TRBV11-2 and J usage is TRBJ1-3, with 10 positions matching TRBD1. V gave up 6 bases and J gave up 7 bases; unmatched junction bases: 6. This CDR3 has 14 amino acids. The germline CDR1 and CDR2 sequences are SGHAT and FQNNGV. CDR3 amino acids: CASSQTGGPNTIYF. The CDR3 bases are TGTGCCAGCAGTCAGACAGGGGGCCCGAACACCATATATTTT.